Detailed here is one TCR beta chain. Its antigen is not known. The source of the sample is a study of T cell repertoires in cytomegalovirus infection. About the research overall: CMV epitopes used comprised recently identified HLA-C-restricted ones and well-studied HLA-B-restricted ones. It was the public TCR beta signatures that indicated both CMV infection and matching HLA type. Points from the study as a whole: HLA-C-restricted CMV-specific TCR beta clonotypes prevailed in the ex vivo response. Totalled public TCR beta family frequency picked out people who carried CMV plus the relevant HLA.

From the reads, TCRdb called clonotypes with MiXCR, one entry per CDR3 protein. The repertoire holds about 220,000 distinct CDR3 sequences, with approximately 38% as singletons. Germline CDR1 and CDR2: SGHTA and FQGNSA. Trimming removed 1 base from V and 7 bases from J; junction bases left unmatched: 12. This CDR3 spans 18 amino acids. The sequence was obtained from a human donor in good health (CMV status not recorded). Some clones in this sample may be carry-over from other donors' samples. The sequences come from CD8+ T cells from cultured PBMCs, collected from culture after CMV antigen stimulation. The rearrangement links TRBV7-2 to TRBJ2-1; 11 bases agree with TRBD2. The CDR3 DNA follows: TGTGCCAGCAGCTTAGAGTGGCTAGCGGGGGGTCAGAGAAATGAGCAGTTCTTC. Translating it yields CASSLEWLAGGQRNEQFF. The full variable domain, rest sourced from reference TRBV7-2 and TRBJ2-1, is GAGVSQSPSNKVTEKGKDVELRCDPISGHTALYWYRQSLGQGLEFLIYFQGNSAPDKSGLPSDRFSAERTGGSVSTLTIQRTQQEDSAVYLCASSLEWLAGGQRNEQFFGPGTRLTVL.